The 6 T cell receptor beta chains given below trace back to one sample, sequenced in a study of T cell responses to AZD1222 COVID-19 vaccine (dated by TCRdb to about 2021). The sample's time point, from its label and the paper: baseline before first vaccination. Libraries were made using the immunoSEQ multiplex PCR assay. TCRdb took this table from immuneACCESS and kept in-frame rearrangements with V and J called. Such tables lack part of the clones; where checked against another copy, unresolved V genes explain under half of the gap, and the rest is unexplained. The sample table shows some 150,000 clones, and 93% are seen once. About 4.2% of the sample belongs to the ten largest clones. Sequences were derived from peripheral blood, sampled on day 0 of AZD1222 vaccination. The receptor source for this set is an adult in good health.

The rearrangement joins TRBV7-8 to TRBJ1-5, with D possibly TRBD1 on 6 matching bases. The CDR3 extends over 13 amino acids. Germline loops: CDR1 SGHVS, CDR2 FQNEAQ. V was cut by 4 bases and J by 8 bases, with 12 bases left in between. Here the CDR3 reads CASSWGYREPQHF. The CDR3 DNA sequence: TGTGCCAGCAGCTGGGGCTACAGGGAGCCCCAGCATTTT.

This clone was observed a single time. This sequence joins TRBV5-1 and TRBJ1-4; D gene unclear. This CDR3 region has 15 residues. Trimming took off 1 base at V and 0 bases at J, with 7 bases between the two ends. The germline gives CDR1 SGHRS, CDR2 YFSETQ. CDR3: CASSLMSATNEKLFF. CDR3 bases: TGCGCCAGCAGCTTGATGTCAGCAACTAATGAAAAACTGTTTTTT.

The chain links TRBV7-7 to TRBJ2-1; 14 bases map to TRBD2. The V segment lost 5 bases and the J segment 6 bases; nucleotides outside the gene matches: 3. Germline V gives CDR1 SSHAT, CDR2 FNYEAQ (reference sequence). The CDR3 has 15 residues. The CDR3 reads CASSKGTSGSNEQFF. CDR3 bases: TGTGCCAGCAGCAAGGGGACTAGCGGGAGCAATGAGCAGTTCTTC.

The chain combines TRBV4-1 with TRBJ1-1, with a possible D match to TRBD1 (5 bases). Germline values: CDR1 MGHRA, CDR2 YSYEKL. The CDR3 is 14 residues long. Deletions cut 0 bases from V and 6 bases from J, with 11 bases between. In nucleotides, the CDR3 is TGCGCCAGCAGCCAAGAGACAGAATACTCTGAAGCTTTCTTT. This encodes CASSQETEYSEAFF.

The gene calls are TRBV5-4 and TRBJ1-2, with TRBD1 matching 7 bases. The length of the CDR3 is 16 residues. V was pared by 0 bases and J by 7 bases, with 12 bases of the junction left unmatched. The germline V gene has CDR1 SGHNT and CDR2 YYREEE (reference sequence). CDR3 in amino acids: CASSLVMGQPKGGYTF. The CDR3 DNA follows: TGTGCCAGCAGCTTGGTCATGGGACAGCCGAAGGGTGGCTACACCTTC.

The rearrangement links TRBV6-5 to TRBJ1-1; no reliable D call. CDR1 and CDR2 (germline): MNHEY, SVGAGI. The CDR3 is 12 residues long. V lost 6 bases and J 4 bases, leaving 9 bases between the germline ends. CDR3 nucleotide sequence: TGTGCCAGCAGAAAAAGCGGCACTGAAGCTTTCTTT. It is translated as CASRKSGTEAFF.